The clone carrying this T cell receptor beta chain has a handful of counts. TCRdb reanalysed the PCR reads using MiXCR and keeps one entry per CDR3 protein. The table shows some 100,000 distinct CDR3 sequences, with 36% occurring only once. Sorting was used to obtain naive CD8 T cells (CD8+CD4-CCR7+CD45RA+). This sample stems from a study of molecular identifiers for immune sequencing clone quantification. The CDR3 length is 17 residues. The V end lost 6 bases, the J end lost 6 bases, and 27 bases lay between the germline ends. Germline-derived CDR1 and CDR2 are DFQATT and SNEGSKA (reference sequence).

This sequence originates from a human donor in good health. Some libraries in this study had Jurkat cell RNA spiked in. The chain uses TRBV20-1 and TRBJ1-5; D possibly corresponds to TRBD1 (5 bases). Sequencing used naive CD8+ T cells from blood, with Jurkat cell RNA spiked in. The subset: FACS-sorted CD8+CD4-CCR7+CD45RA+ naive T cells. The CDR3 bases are TGCAGTGCACGGTCGAGGGGTAGCCGTTTTTGGGGTCAGCCCCAGCATTTT. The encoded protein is CSARSRGSRFWGQPQHF.